This TCR beta chain was recovered during a study of blood T cells in healthy people across ages. Study-wide findings and caveats: Naive CD4+ cell counts and diversity both ran higher in long-lived than in aged donors.

Sample-barcoded 5' priming and a J-beta primer mix drove a second PCR of 7 to 11 cycles. A template-switch adaptor that had 12 random nucleotides put a tag on each cDNA molecule. Each sample provided no less than 2.5 million CDR3-containing paired-end reads. TCRdb reanalysed the 5' RACE reads using MiXCR and keeps one entry per CDR3 protein. This table holds fewer than 1.5 million distinct CDR3 sequences, roughly 40% found once. In the case of this clonotype: Its specificity is unknown.

V dropped 10 bases and J dropped 7 bases, with 17 bases sitting between them. This CDR3 is built from 14 residues. Germline CDR1 ENHRY, CDR2 SYGVKD. Sequenced input: blood. The sequence was obtained from a woman under 30 in good health. This chain connects TRBV10-3 to TRBJ1-6, with D possibly matching TRBD1 (5 bases). The CDR3 sequence: CATHSGTANSPLHF. Written as DNA, the CDR3 is TGTGCCACTCATTCCGGGACGGCCAATTCACCCCTCCACTTT.